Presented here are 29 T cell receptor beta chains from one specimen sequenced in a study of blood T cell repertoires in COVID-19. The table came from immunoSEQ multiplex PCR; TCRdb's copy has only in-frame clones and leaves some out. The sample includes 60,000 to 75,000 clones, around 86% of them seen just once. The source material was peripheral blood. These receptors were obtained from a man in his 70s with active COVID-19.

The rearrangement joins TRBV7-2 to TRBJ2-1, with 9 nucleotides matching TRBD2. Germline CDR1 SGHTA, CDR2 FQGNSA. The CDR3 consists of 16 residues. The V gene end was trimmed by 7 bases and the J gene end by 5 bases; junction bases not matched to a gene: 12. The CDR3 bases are TGTGCCAGCACCAACCCGGGGCTAGCGGGACACAATGAGCAGTTCTTC. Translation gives CASTNPGLAGHNEQFF.

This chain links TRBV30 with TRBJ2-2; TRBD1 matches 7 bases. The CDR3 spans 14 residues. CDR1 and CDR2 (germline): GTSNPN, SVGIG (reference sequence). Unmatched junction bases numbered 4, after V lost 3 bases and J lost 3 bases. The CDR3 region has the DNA TGTGCCTGGAGGGGGACAGTATACACCGGGGAGCTGTTTTTT. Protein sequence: CAWRGTVYTGELFF.

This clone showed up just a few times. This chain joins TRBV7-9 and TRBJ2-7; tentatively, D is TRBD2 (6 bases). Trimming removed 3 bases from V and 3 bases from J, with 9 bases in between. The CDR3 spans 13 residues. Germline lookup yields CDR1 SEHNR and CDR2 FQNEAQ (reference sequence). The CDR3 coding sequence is TGTGCCAGCAGCTTCCGGGAGCACTACGAGCAGTACTTC. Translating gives CASSFREHYEQYF.

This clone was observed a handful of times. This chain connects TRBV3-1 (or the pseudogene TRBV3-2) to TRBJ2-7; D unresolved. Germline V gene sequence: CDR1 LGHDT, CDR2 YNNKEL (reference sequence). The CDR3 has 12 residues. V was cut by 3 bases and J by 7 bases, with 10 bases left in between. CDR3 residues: CASSQGPSEQYF. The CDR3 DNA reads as TGTGCCAGCAGCCAGGGCCCATCGGAGCAGTACTTC.

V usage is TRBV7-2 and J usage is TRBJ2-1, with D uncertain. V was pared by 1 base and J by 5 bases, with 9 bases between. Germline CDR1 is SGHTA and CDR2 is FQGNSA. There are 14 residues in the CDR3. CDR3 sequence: CASSLVAQDNEQFF. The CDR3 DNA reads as TGTGCCAGCAGCTTAGTCGCCCAGGACAATGAGCAGTTCTTC. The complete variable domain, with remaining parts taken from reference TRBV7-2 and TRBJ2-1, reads GAGVSQSPSNKVTEKGKDVELRCDPISGHTALYWYRQSLGQGLEFLIYFQGNSAPDKSGLPSDRFSAERTGGSVSTLTIQRTQQEDSAVYLCASSLVAQDNEQFFGPGTRLTVL.

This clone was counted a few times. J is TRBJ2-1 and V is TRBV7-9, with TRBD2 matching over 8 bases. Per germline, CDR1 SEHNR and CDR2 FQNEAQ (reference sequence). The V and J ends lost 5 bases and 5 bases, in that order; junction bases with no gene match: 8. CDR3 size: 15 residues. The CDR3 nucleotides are TGTGCCAGCAGCCCCGGGGGGGCGGGAGACAATGAGCAGTTCTTC. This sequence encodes CASSPGGAGDNEQFF.

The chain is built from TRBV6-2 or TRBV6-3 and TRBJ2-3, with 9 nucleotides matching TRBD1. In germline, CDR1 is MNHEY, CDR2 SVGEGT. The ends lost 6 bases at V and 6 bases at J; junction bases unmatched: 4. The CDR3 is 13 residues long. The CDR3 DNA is TGTGCCAGCAGCGAGGGGACAGGGGATACGCAGTATTTT. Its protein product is CASSEGTGDTQYF.

This CDR3 reads CASSPMASGRADYEQYF. CDR3 DNA sequence: TGTGCCAGCTCACCAATGGCTAGCGGGAGGGCCGACTACGAGCAGTACTTC. The chain has TRBV18 and TRBJ2-7, with 12 nucleotides matching TRBD2. The junction had 8 bases not matched to a gene; V was cut back by 2 bases and J by 3 bases. Germline assignment: CDR1 KGHSH and CDR2 LQKENI. The CDR3 is made up of 17 amino acids.

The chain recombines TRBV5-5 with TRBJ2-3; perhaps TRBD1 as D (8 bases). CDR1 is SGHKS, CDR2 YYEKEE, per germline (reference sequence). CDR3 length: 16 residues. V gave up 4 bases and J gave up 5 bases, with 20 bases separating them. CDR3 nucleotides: TGTGCCAGCAGCCCCCAGGGGGCGGGAGCGAGAGATACGCAGTATTTT. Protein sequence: CASSPQGAGARDTQYF.

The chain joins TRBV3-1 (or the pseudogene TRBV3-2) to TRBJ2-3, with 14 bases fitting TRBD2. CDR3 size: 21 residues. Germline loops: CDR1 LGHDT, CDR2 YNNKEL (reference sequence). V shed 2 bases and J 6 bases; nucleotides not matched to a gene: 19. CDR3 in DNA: TGTGCCAGCAGCCAACTCCGCGGGGGGACTAGCGGGAGTGGGGGACGCGATACGCAGTATTTT. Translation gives CASSQLRGGTSGSGGRDTQYF.

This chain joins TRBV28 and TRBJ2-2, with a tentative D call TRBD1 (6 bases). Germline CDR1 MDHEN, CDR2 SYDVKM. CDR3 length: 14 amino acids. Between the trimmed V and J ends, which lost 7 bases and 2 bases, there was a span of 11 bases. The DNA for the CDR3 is TGTGCCAGCACCCAGGGACACAACACCGGGGAGCTGTTTTTT. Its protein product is CASTQGHNTGELFF.

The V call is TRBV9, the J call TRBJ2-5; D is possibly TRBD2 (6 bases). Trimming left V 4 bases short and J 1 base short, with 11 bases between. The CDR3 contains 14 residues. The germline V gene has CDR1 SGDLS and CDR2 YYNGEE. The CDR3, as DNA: TGTGCCAGCAGCTCTAGCGAACTCCAAGAGACCCAGTACTTC. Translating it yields CASSSSELQETQYF.

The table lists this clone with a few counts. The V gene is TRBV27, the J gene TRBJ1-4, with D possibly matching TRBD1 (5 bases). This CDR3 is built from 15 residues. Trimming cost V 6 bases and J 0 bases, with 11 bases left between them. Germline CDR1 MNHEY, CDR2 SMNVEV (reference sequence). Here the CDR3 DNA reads TGTGCCAGCAGGGCTCGGACACCAACTAATGAAAAACTGTTTTTT. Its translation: CASRARTPTNEKLFF.

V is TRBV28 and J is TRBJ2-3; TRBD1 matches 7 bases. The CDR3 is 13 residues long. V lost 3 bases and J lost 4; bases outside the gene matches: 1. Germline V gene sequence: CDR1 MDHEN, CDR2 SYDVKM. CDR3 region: CASSFDRADTQYF. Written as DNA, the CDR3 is TGTGCCAGCAGTTTCGACAGGGCAGATACGCAGTATTTT.

This CDR3 is CASTDRANTGELFF. CDR3 nucleotides: TGTGCCAGCACCGACAGGGCGAACACCGGGGAGCTGTTTTTT. The chain recombines TRBV3-1 (or the pseudogene TRBV3-2) with TRBJ2-2; 7 bases agree with TRBD1. CDR3 size: 14 residues. Germline V gives CDR1 LGHDT, CDR2 YNNKEL (reference sequence). V lost 7 bases, J lost 0 bases, and 2 bases stayed unmatched.

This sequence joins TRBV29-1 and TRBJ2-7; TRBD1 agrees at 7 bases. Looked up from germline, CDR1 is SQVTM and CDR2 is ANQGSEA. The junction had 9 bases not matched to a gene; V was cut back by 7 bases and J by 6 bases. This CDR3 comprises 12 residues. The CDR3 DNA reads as TGCAGCGCCGACGACAGGGTCCGCGAGCAGTACTTC. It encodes CSADDRVREQYF.

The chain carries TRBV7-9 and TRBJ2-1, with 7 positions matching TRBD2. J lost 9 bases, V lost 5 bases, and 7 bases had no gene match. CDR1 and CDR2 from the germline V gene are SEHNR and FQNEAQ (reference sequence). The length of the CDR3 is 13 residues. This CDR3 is CASSPSGGGEQFF. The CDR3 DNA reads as TGTGCCAGCAGCCCCTCGGGAGGCGGTGAGCAGTTCTTC. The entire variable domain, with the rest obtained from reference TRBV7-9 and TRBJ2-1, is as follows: DTGVSQNPRHKITKRGQNVTFRCDPISEHNRLYWYRQTLGQGPEFLTYFQNEAQLEKSRLLSDRFSAERPKGSFSTLEIQRTEQGDSAMYLCASSPSGGGEQFFGPGTRLTVL.

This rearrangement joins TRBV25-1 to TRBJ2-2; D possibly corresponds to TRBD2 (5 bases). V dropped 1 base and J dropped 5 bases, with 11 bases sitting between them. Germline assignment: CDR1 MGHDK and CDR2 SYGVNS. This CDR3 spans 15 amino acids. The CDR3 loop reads CASSEFRAGTGELFF. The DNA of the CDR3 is TGTGCCAGCAGTGAATTCCGGGCGGGTACCGGGGAGCTGTTTTTT.

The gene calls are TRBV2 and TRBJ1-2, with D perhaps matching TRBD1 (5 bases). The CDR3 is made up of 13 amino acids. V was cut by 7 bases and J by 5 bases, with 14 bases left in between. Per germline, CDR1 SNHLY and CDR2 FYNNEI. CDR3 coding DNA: TGTGCCAGCACACCCGTCGGGGGGTATGGCTACACCTTC. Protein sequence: CASTPVGGYGYTF.

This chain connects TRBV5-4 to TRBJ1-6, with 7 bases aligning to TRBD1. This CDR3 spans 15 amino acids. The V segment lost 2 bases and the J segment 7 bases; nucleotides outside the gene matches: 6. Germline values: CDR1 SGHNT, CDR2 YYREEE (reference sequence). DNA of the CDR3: TGTGCCAGCAGCTTCCTCGACAGGGCGAATTCACCCCTCCACTTT. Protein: CASSFLDRANSPLHF. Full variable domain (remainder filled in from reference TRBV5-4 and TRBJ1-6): ETGVTQSPTHLIKTRGQQVTLRCSSQSGHNTVSWYQQALGQGPQFIFQYYREEENGRGNFPPRFSGLQFPNYSSELNVNALELDDSALYLCASSFLDRANSPLHFGNGTRLTVT.

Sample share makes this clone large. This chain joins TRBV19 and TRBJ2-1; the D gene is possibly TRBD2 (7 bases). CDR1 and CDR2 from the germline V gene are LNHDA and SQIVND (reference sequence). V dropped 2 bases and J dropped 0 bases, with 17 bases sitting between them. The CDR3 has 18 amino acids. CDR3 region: CASSIRGRASSSYNEQFF. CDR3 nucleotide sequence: TGTGCCAGTAGTATAAGGGGGAGGGCCAGCAGCTCCTACAATGAGCAGTTCTTC.

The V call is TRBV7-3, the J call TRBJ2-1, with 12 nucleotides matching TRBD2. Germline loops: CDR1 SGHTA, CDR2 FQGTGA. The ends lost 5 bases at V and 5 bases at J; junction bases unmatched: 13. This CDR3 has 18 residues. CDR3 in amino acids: CASSPRTSGVGFHNEQFF. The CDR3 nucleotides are TGTGCCAGCAGCCCGCGGACTAGCGGGGTCGGTTTTCACAATGAGCAGTTCTTC.

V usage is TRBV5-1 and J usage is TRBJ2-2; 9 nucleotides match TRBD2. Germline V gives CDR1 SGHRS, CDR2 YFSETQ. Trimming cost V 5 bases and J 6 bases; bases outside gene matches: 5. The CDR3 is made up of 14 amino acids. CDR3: CASSSGSWAGELFF. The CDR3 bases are TGCGCCAGCAGTAGCGGGAGCTGGGCCGGGGAGCTGTTTTTT.

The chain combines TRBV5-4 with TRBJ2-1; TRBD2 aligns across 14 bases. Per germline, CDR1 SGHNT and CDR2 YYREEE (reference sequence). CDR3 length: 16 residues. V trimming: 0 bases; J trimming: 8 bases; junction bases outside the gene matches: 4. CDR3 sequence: CASSLAVTSGRDEQFF. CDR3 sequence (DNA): TGTGCCAGCAGCTTGGCGGTGACTAGCGGGAGGGATGAGCAGTTCTTC.

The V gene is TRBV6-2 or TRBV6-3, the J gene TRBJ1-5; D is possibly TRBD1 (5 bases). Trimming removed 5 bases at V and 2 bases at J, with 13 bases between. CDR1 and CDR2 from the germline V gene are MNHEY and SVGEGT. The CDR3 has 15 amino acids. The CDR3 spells CASSASGGGNQPQHF. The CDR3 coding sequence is TGTGCCAGCAGTGCTAGCGGGGGTGGCAATCAGCCCCAGCATTTT.

This CDR3 reads CASSLSGSGRPRGEQYF. In DNA form, the CDR3 reads TGCGCCAGCAGCTTGAGTGGCAGCGGGAGGCCCCGGGGGGAGCAGTACTTC. The chain employs TRBV5-1 and TRBJ2-7; 9 bases align to TRBD2. Germline CDR1 SGHRS, CDR2 YFSETQ. The CDR3 has 17 amino acids. V lost 1 base and J lost 7; bases outside the gene matches: 15.

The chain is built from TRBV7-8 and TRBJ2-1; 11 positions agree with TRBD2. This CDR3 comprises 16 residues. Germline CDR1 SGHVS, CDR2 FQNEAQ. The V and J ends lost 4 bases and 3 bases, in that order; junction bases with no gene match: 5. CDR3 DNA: TGTGCCAGCAGCTCGCTAGCGGGAGGCAGCTACAATGAGCAGTTCTTC. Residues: CASSSLAGGSYNEQFF.

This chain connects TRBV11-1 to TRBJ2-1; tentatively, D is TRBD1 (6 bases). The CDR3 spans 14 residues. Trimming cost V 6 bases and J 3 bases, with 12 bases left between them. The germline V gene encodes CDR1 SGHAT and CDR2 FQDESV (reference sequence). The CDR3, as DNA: TGTGCCAGCAGGGTCAGGGGCAACTACAATGAGCAGTTCTTC. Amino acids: CASRVRGNYNEQFF.

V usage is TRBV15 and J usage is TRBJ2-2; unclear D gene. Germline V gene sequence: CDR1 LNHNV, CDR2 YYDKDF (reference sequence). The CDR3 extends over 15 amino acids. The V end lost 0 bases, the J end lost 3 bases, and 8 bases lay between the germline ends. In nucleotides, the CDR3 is TGTGCCACCAGCAGAGATCGCCCGGACACCGGGGAGCTGTTTTTT. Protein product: CATSRDRPDTGELFF. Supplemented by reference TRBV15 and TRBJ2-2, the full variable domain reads DAMVIQNPRYQVTQFGKPVTLSCSQTLNHNVMYWYQQKSSQAPKLLFHYYDKDFNNEADTPDNFQSRRPNTSFCFLDIRSPGLGDTAMYLCATSRDRPDTGELFFGEGSRLTVL.